A single sample is the source of the 30 T cell receptor beta chains below, sequenced in a study of radiotherapy plus CTLA-4 blockade in lung cancer. Some clones are missing from TCRdb's copy, which holds only in-frame ones; the method was immunoSEQ multiplex PCR. The sample shows under 55,000 clones, more than 65% of them seen only once. Sequenced here: peripheral blood, sampled from a patient treated with radiotherapy plus ipilimumab. The receptors come from a human donor with non-small cell lung cancer who had a partial response to radiotherapy plus ipilimumab.

This clone was seen only once. The gene calls are TRBV19 and TRBJ1-5; 7 bases align to TRBD1. Germline loops: CDR1 LNHDA, CDR2 SQIVND (reference sequence). V lost 5 bases to trimming and J lost 0 bases; unmatched junction nucleotides: 4. CDR3 length: 15 amino acids. CDR3 loop: CASSAGQYSNQPQHF. For the CDR3, the DNA is TGTGCCAGTAGTGCGGGACAGTATAGCAATCAGCCCCAGCATTTT.

The chain has TRBV5-4 and TRBJ2-5; a possible D gene is TRBD2 (5 bases). This CDR3 comprises 15 residues. CDR1 SGHNT and CDR2 YYREEE come from the germline V gene (reference sequence). The V and J ends lost 6 bases and 0 bases respectively, with 15 bases between them. CDR3 sequence (DNA): TGTGCCAGCATCGGTCGGCCGGGGAACCAAGAGACCCAGTACTTC. The encoded protein is CASIGRPGNQETQYF.

This clone was found once. The rearrangement links TRBV5-4 to TRBJ2-5, with a weak D call TRBD2 (6 bases). CDR1 is SGHNT and CDR2 is YYREEE in the germline V gene (reference sequence). CDR3 size: 17 residues. Trimming removed 4 bases from V and 0 bases from J, with 19 bases in between. The CDR3 DNA is TGTGCCAGCAGCGTTGTGGGTGGGGGACTTTACCAAGAGACCCAGTACTTC. It yields the protein CASSVVGGGLYQETQYF.

The V gene is TRBV6-1, the J gene TRBJ2-7; D is possibly TRBD2 (6 bases). The CDR3 sequence is 14 residues long. The V end lost 5 bases, the J end lost 2 bases, and 13 bases lay between the germline ends. Germline-derived CDR1 and CDR2 are MNHNS and SASEGT. Written as DNA, the CDR3 is TGTGCCAGCAGTTTAGCGGTAACAACCTACGAGCAGTACTTC. Residues: CASSLAVTTYEQYF.

V usage is TRBV9 and J usage is TRBJ2-1; 12 positions agree with TRBD1. The ends lost 4 bases at V and 7 bases at J; junction bases unmatched: 12. The length of the CDR3 is 17 residues. Germline V gene data show CDR1 as SGDLS and CDR2 as YYNGEE. Written as DNA, the CDR3 is TGTGCCAGCAGCCCCCGCCCGGGGACAGGGGGCTTAAATGAGCAGTTCTTC. Encoded protein: CASSPRPGTGGLNEQFF.

This clone was seen a handful of times. The CDR3 is CASRDRASYTEAFF. The DNA for the CDR3 is TGTGCCAGCAGAGACAGGGCTTCGTACACTGAAGCTTTCTTT. The chain recombines TRBV6-5 with TRBJ1-1; TRBD1 matches 7 bases. CDR1 MNHEY and CDR2 SVGAGI come from the germline V gene. The V segment lost 6 bases and the J segment 3 bases; nucleotides outside the gene matches: 7. The CDR3 is made up of 14 amino acids.

The V and J genes are TRBV19 and TRBJ2-3; 7 bases match TRBD1. CDR3 length: 14 amino acids. The V gene's germline CDR1 is LNHDA and CDR2 SQIVND (reference sequence). V was clipped by 6 bases and J by 1 base; unmatched bases: 4. The CDR3 sequence is CASRVDRGTDTQYF. The CDR3 nucleotides are TGTGCCAGTAGAGTTGACAGGGGCACAGATACGCAGTATTTT.

The chain links TRBV14 to TRBJ2-5; 8 nucleotides line up with TRBD1. Germline-derived CDR1 and CDR2 are SGHDN and FVKESK. This CDR3 is 16 amino acids long. The ends lost 4 bases at V and 1 base at J; junction bases unmatched: 8. The CDR3 DNA sequence: TGTGCCAGCAGCCCAAGACAGGGGCTAGGCCAAGAGACCCAGTACTTC. It encodes CASSPRQGLGQETQYF.

This clone was detected a few times. The CDR3, as DNA: TGTGCCATCAGTGAGTCTGGGTCGACTGGTGAAAAACTGTTTTTT. Its protein product is CAISESGSTGEKLFF. V is TRBV10-3 and J is TRBJ1-4; D remains ambiguous. The V end lost 0 bases, the J end lost 7 bases, and 12 bases lay between the germline ends. The CDR3 spans 15 residues. The germline V gene has CDR1 ENHRY and CDR2 SYGVKD.

V is TRBV6-5 and J is TRBJ1-4; TRBD1 aligns across 11 bases. Germline values: CDR1 MNHEY, CDR2 SVGAGI. V was pared by 6 bases and J by 7 bases, with 7 bases of the junction left unmatched. The CDR3 runs 15 residues. DNA of the CDR3: TGTGCCAGCAGACCGCCGGGACAGGGGGTTGAAAAACTGTTTTTT. It codes for CASRPPGQGVEKLFF.

The CDR3 sequence: CASSYQGKNTEAFF. In nucleotides, the CDR3 is TGTGCCAGCAGTTACCAGGGGAAGAACACTGAAGCTTTCTTT. V and J are TRBV6-5 and TRBJ1-1, with a tentative D call TRBD1 (6 bases). The V gene's germline CDR1 is MNHEY and CDR2 SVGAGI. The CDR3 is made up of 14 amino acids. V lost 2 bases and J 1 base, leaving 8 bases between the germline ends.

This rearrangement joins TRBV5-1 to TRBJ2-2; a possible D gene is TRBD1 (6 bases). The CDR3 is 14 residues long. Germline V gene sequence: CDR1 SGHRS, CDR2 YFSETQ. V lost 4 bases, J lost 3 bases, and 10 bases lay in between. Here the CDR3 reads CASSRRQDTGELFF. For the CDR3, the DNA is TGCGCCAGCAGCCGCCGACAGGACACCGGGGAGCTGTTTTTT.

This clone was detected only once. V and J are TRBV19 and TRBJ1-2; TRBD1 aligns across 9 bases. The germline gives CDR1 LNHDA, CDR2 SQIVND (reference sequence). The V segment lost 7 bases and the J segment 4 bases; nucleotides outside the gene matches: 7. The CDR3 sequence is 14 residues long. This chain's CDR3 is CASTPTGGIYGYTF. CDR3 DNA: TGTGCCAGTACCCCGACAGGGGGAATCTATGGCTACACCTTC.

The rearrangement joins TRBV10-3 to TRBJ1-5; D might be TRBD1 (6 bases). Trimming shortened V by 6 bases and J by 3 bases, and 12 bases separated the two germline ends. Germline values: CDR1 ENHRY, CDR2 SYGVKD. The CDR3 sequence is 14 residues long. CDR3 bases: TGTGCCATCAGCGTGGCAGGGGCCAATCAGCCCCAGCATTTT. It yields the protein CAISVAGANQPQHF.

The chain recombines TRBV27 with TRBJ1-1; D is unresolved. The CDR3 runs to 15 residues. Trimming took off 3 bases at V and 0 bases at J, with 11 bases between the two ends. Germline V lookup: CDR1 MNHEY, CDR2 SMNVEV (reference sequence). For the CDR3, the DNA is TGTGCCAGCAGTTTTTCTGAGGACTTGAACACTGAAGCTTTCTTT. The encoded protein is CASSFSEDLNTEAFF.

J is TRBJ1-6 and V is TRBV27; D is possibly TRBD1 (5 bases). This CDR3 contains 15 residues. V was cut by 4 bases and J by 4 bases, with 11 bases left in between. The germline CDR1 and CDR2 sequences are MNHEY and SMNVEV (reference sequence). DNA for the CDR3: TGTGCCAGCAGTTCGATCGGGACTTATAATTCACCCCTCCACTTT. This codes for CASSSIGTYNSPLHF.

This clone was picked up a small number of times. The chain couples TRBV2 to TRBJ1-5, with 10 bases lining up with TRBD1. The CDR3 runs 15 residues. The J segment lost 2 bases and the V segment lost 4 bases, leaving 2 bases of the junction unmatched. Per germline, CDR1 SNHLY and CDR2 FYNNEI. The CDR3 region has the DNA TGTGCCAGCAGTGGACAGGGGGCTGGCAATCAGCCCCAGCATTTT. Translation: CASSGQGAGNQPQHF.

The chain joins TRBV5-1 to TRBJ2-5, with D possibly being TRBD1 (6 bases). The length of the CDR3 is 14 residues. The V end lost 1 base, the J end lost 1 base, and 8 bases lay between the germline ends. The V gene's germline CDR1 is SGHRS and CDR2 YFSETQ. CDR3 sequence reads: CASSLTGIQETQYF. The CDR3 region has the DNA TGCGCCAGCAGCTTGACAGGGATCCAAGAGACCCAGTACTTC.

This clone was seen once. This chain links TRBV7-6 with TRBJ1-1; 9 bases are shared with TRBD1. Germline trimming cut 1 base from V and 4 bases from J; bases unmatched to any gene: 4. This CDR3 region has 15 residues. Germline V lookup: CDR1 SGHVS, CDR2 FNYEAQ. CDR3 nucleotide sequence: TGTGCCAGCAGCTTAGTGGGACAGGGTGGCACTGAAGCTTTCTTT. It codes for CASSLVGQGGTEAFF.

The chain carries TRBV6-5 and TRBJ2-5; 9 nucleotides match TRBD1. This CDR3 spans 14 amino acids. Per germline, CDR1 MNHEY and CDR2 SVGAGI. V trimming: 5 bases; J trimming: 5 bases; junction bases outside the gene matches: 6. The CDR3 loop is CASSHGQGSETQYF. The CDR3, as DNA: TGTGCCAGCAGTCACGGACAGGGGAGTGAGACCCAGTACTTC.

The CDR3, as DNA: TGCGCCAGCAGCCTAGCGCCCACCTACGAGCAGTACTTC. Encoded protein: CASSLAPTYEQYF. The chain joins TRBV4-1 to TRBJ2-7, with D perhaps TRBD2 (5 bases). CDR1 MGHRA and CDR2 YSYEKL come from the germline V gene. CDR3 length: 13 amino acids. V was trimmed by 4 bases and J by 2 bases, leaving 9 bases between them.

CDR3 DNA sequence: TGTGCCAGCAGCTTTACCAGGAATGAGCAGTTCTTC. This encodes CASSFTRNEQFF. This rearrangement joins TRBV5-6 to TRBJ2-1, with D unresolved. CDR1 is SGHDT, CDR2 YYEEEE, per germline. V gave up 2 bases and J gave up 7 bases, with 7 bases separating them. This CDR3 has 12 residues.

The chain uses TRBV11-2 and TRBJ2-3, with D hard to call. This CDR3 is built from 13 residues. CDR1 and CDR2 (germline): SGHAT, FQNNGV. Trimming left V 0 bases short and J 7 bases short, with 8 bases between. This chain's CDR3 is CASSLDPGYTQYF. CDR3 in DNA: TGTGCCAGCAGCTTAGATCCCGGGTATACGCAGTATTTT.

The genes are TRBV19 and TRBJ2-3; unclear D gene. Germline CDR1 is LNHDA and CDR2 is SQIVND (reference sequence). The CDR3 spans 14 residues. Trimming left V 3 bases short and J 3 bases short, with 10 bases between. CDR3 nucleotide sequence: TGTGCCAGTAGTATCTCAGCGAGGACAGATACGCAGTATTTT. Translating it yields CASSISARTDTQYF.

This rearrangement joins TRBV12-5 to TRBJ2-3; 12 positions agree with TRBD2. V lost 1 base and J lost 1; bases outside the gene matches: 6. The CDR3 extends over 18 amino acids. Germline V gene lookup returns CDR1 LGHNT and CDR2 FRNRAP. CDR3 DNA sequence: TGTGCTAGTGGTTTGGAAGTACTAGCGGGGGGACGCACAGATACGCAGTATTTT. This encodes CASGLEVLAGGRTDTQYF.

The rearrangement uses TRBV5-5 and TRBJ2-7, with 7 bases that match TRBD1. The germline CDR1 and CDR2 sequences are SGHKS and YYEKEE (reference sequence). J was trimmed by 0 bases and V by 3 bases; bases with no gene match: 6. The CDR3 covers 15 residues. The CDR3 reads CASSWGQLSSYEQYF. The CDR3 DNA reads as TGTGCCAGCAGCTGGGGACAGCTGAGCTCCTACGAGCAGTACTTC.

The chain recombines TRBV19 with TRBJ2-6; TRBD1 matches at 12 bases. Germline V gene lookup returns CDR1 LNHDA and CDR2 SQIVND (reference sequence). With 5 bases clipped from V and 4 bases from J, the junction kept 9 bases outside the gene matches. The CDR3 has 18 amino acids. DNA of the CDR3: TGTGCCAGTAGTTACACGGGACAGGGGGCGCCCGGGGCCAACGTCCTGACTTTC. This gives the protein CASSYTGQGAPGANVLTF.

In nucleotides, the CDR3 is TGTGCCAGCAGCCCAGATGGACTAGTTCGGTTAAATGAGCAGTTCTTC. Its translation: CASSPDGLVRLNEQFF. This chain joins TRBV6-4 and TRBJ2-1, with TRBD2 identical over 7 bases. Germline CDR1 is MRHNA and CDR2 is SNTAGT. V lost 6 bases to trimming and J lost 7 bases; unmatched junction nucleotides: 15. This CDR3 region has 16 residues.

A few counts support this clone. A read error may account for a junction end that differs from germline. The CDR3 DNA sequence: TGTGCCACCAGCTTCGGGGATACGCAGTATTTT. Encoded protein: CATSFGDTQYF. This rearrangement joins TRBV11-2 to TRBJ2-3; D remains unclear. The CDR3 extends over 11 amino acids. In germline, CDR1 is SGHAT, CDR2 FQNNGV.

The chain couples TRBV7-6 to TRBJ1-5; 10 bases line up with TRBD1. The CDR3 is 16 amino acids. After removal of 5 bases from V and 7 bases from J, the junction contained 11 bases not matched to a gene. The germline V gene has CDR1 SGHVS and CDR2 FNYEAQ. The CDR3 loop reads CASSQTPGQGGQPQHF. CDR3 in DNA: TGTGCCAGCAGCCAAACCCCAGGACAGGGGGGGCAGCCCCAGCATTTT.